This TCR beta chain was captured in a study of Graves' ophthalmopathy and Graves' hyperthyroidism. Study results and limitations: A majority of expanded thyroid clonotypes exceeding 0.001 frequency were likewise present in blood.

Other autoimmune diseases, uncontrolled infections, pregnancy or lactation led to the exclusion of patients. Amplification targeted the TCR beta CDR3 regions, with RNA transcripts as the source material. First-round RT-PCR employed HTBI primers, with a second-round multiplex PCR after it. TCRdb reprocessed the multiplex PCR reads via MiXCR and lists one record per CDR3 protein. The sample holds about 370,000 distinct CDR3 sequences, roughly 17% seen once. This clonotype was found many times. Its antigen is undetermined. With 6 bases removed from V and 0 bases from J, the gap between germline ends came to 11 bases. Germline lookup yields CDR1 MNHEY and CDR2 SVGEGT. The CDR3 loop spans 14 amino acids.

J is TRBJ1-1 and V is TRBV6-2 or TRBV6-3; D remains unclear. Sequencing was performed on peripheral blood. The TCR was taken from an adult woman with stable Graves' hyperthyroidism. Here the CDR3 DNA reads TGTGCCAGCAGCTCCCGGCCCATGAACACTGAAGCTTTCTTT. It codes for CASSSRPMNTEAFF.